This is a list of T cell receptor beta chains from one sample in a study of PD-L1 blockade in urothelial cancer. Data came from immunoSEQ multiplex PCR; TCRdb stores just in-frame clones and leaves some out. Of 40,000 to 60,000 clones listed, 80% to 90% are singletons. The input for sequencing was PBMCs, taken around atezolizumab (anti-PD-L1) treatment. These TCRs come from a man in his 70s with urothelial cancer. Each CDR3 is given with its conserved first and last residue. A D gene is named only where the DNA matches it firmly. Size values are once, few and many counts, or a class for expanded clones, and some rows have none.

clone_size,j_call,v_call,d_call,cdr3_aa,cdr3_nt
.,TRBJ2-1,TRBV28,.,CASSPRGSKLRNEQFF,TGTGCCAGCAGCCCCAGAGGGTCGAAGTTAAGGAATGAGCAGTTCTTC
.,TRBJ2-5,TRBV11-2,.,CASSLTEETQYF,TGTGCCAGCAGCTTGACAGAAGAGACCCAGTACTTC
.,TRBJ2-5,TRBV10-3,.,CAISGVGVSGQETQYF,TGTGCCATCAGTGGAGTTGGGGTTAGCGGACAAGAGACCCAGTACTTC
.,TRBJ1-2,TRBV11-1,TRBD1,CASSSRGQIFYGYTF,TGTGCCAGCAGCTCCCGGGGACAGATTTTCTATGGCTACACCTTC
few,TRBJ2-7,TRBV5-1,.,CASSLDRSSYEQYF,TGCGCCAGCAGCTTGGACAGAAGCTCCTACGAGCAGTACTTC
.,TRBJ1-1,TRBV19,.,CASSITHLGSDTEAFF,TGTGCCAGTAGCATCACCCACCTGGGCTCCGACACTGAAGCTTTCTTT
.,TRBJ2-2,TRBV18,.,CASSPLRGSGELFF,TGTGCCAGCTCACCCTTAAGGGGATCCGGGGAGCTGTTTTTT
once,TRBJ2-1,TRBV19,.,CASTWSHRALSYNEQFF,TGTGCCAGTACGTGGAGTCACAGGGCGCTCTCCTACAATGAGCAGTTCTTC
.,TRBJ2-7,TRBV29-1,.,CSVSIFYEQYF,TGCAGCGTTTCTATATTCTACGAGCAGTACTTC
.,TRBJ2-5,TRBV14,TRBD1,CASSRQGAQETQYF,TGTGCCAGCAGCCGACAGGGGGCCCAAGAGACCCAGTACTTC
.,TRBJ2-3,TRBV14,TRBD1,CASSQVGTGGADTQYF,TGTGCCAGCAGCCAAGTTGGGACAGGGGGCGCAGATACGCAGTATTTT
.,TRBJ1-1,TRBV18,.,CASSPREGLGTEAFF,TGTGCCAGCTCACCGCGGGAGGGGCTAGGAACTGAAGCTTTCTTT
.,TRBJ2-3,TRBV5-1,TRBD1,CASSSRGQGADTQYF,TGCGCCAGCAGCTCGAGGGGGCAGGGAGCAGATACGCAGTATTTT
.,TRBJ2-2,TRBV4-1,TRBD2,CASSQPGLAGGGTGELFF,TGCGCCAGCAGCCAGCCGGGACTAGCGGGAGGGGGGACCGGGGAGCTGTTTTTT
.,TRBJ2-2,TRBV5-6,.,CASSLDYTGELFF,TGTGCCAGCAGCTTGGACTACACCGGGGAGCTGTTTTTT
.,TRBJ2-1,TRBV23-1,TRBD1,CASRPAPRGLSYNEQFF,TGCGCCAGCAGACCCGCGCCAAGGGGGCTCTCCTACAATGAGCAGTTCTTC
.,TRBJ1-1,TRBV2,.,CASSIFSGNTEAFF,TGTGCCAGCAGTATTTTCTCAGGAAACACTGAAGCTTTCTTT
.,TRBJ1-1,TRBV30,.,CAWRKTGASTEAFF,TGTGCCTGGAGGAAGACAGGCGCCAGCACTGAAGCTTTCTTT
.,TRBJ2-1,TRBV7-3,TRBD2,CASSLTGGTSGGNEQFF,TGTGCCAGCAGCTTAACGGGAGGGACTAGCGGGGGGAATGAGCAGTTCTTC
.,TRBJ2-5,TRBV2,TRBD2,CASSVGLARQETQYF,TGTGCCAGCAGTGTGGGACTAGCGAGACAAGAGACCCAGTACTTC
.,TRBJ1-3,TRBV7-6,TRBD1,CASSSGQAASGNTIYF,TGTGCCAGCAGCTCAGGACAGGCTGCCTCTGGAAACACCATATATTTT
.,TRBJ2-2,TRBV10-3,.,CAISDTGLDTGELFF,TGTGCCATCAGCGATACAGGGTTGGACACCGGGGAGCTGTTTTTT
few,TRBJ1-3,TRBV28,.,CGSGPPRSSGNTIYF,TGTGGTAGCGGCCCTCCCCGGAGCTCTGGAAACACCATATATTTT
.,TRBJ1-2,TRBV6-1,TRBD1,CASSEWDRGFGYGYTF,TGTGCCAGCAGTGAATGGGACAGGGGTTTCGGGTATGGCTACACCTTC
.,TRBJ2-7,TRBV28,TRBD2,CASSFSGLVYEQYF,TGTGCCAGCAGTTTCTCCGGACTAGTTTACGAGCAGTACTTC
.,TRBJ2-2,TRBV2,TRBD2,CARKRAETSGTGTGELFF,TGTGCCAGAAAAAGGGCCGAGACTAGCGGGACGGGCACCGGGGAGCTGTTTTTT
once,TRBJ1-5,TRBV28,.,CASSLLGLYNQPQHF,TGTGCCAGCAGTTTACTGGGGCTATACAATCAGCCCCAGCATTTT